The rows below give T cell receptor beta chains drawn from one sample of a study of T cell repertoires in cytomegalovirus infection. The antigens for these receptors are not known. Each CDR3 protein gets one entry after TCRdb re-called the reads with MiXCR. The table has hundreds of thousands of distinct CDR3 sequences, around 29% seen once. Specimen: cultured CD8+ T cells from PBMCs, collected from culture after CMV antigen stimulation. The receptors were sampled from a human donor in good health (CMV status not recorded). Some clones in this sample may be carry-over from other donors' samples. The CDR3 runs from the conserved cysteine through the conserved F or W. Fields, in order: V gene, J gene, clone size, D gene, CDR3 DNA, CDR3 protein. The D gene is left open where the match is weak. Clone size is given for some rows only: seen once, a few or many times, or a class if the clone is expanded.

>TRBV6-1|TRBJ1-3|few|NA
TGTGCCAGTTCGGTTGCAGGGATCTCTGGAAACACCATATATTTT
CASSVAGISGNTIYF
>TRBV7-9|TRBJ1-2|many|NA
TGTGCCAGCAGCCCCCTGGGGGGGGCGTACGGCTACACCTTC
CASSPLGGAYGYTF
>TRBV6-6|TRBJ2-5|NA|TRBD2
TGTGCCAGCAGTCCCCTAGCGGGTAACCAAGAGACCCAGTACTTC
CASSPLAGNQETQYF
>TRBV7-9|TRBJ1-2|NA|NA
TGTGCCAGCAGCCCTAAAGGGACGGCAGGCGCGTATGGCTACACCTTC
CASSPKGTAGAYGYTF
>TRBV12-3/TRBV12-4|TRBJ1-5|few|TRBD1
TGTGCCAGCACCCTGGACAGGGGGGATAATCAGCCCCAGCATTTT
CASTLDRGDNQPQHF
>TRBV6-5|TRBJ1-1|NA|NA
TGTGCCAGCAGGTATAGGGGGGGGATGAACACTGAAGCTTTCTTT
CASRYRGGMNTEAFF
>TRBV5-4|TRBJ2-1|NA|NA
TGTGCCAGCAGCTTGCCGGGGCGGGGGCCTAACAATGAGCAGTTCTTC
CASSLPGRGPNNEQFF
>TRBV27|TRBJ2-1|NA|TRBD1
TGTGCCAGCAGTGTCCAGGGGGATTACAATGAGCAGTTCTTC
CASSVQGDYNEQFF
>TRBV3-1|TRBJ2-5|NA|TRBD2
TGTGCCAGCAGTAAGCGGGGCAGACCAGAGACCCAGTACTTC
CASSKRGRPETQYF
>TRBV18|TRBJ1-6|once|NA
TGTGCCAGCAAACTCAACCGTGAGAATTCACCCCTCCACTTT
CASKLNRENSPLHF
>TRBV7-2|TRBJ2-3|many|NA
TGTGCCAGCAGCGCTGGGGGCCCGCTCTTGTACACAGATACGCAGTATTTT
CASSAGGPLLYTDTQYF
>TRBV10-3|TRBJ1-5|NA|NA
TGTGCCATCAGCCTTTACAGGGACCAGCCCCAGCATTTT
CAISLYRDQPQHF
>TRBV20-1|TRBJ2-7|NA|TRBD2
TGCAGTGCTAGAGTGGCGGGAGTCTCCTACGAGCAGTACTTC
CSARVAGVSYEQYF
>TRBV9|TRBJ1-5|NA|NA
TGTGCCAGCAGCCCGGGAGCGGTGACCGGGCCCCAGCATTTT
CASSPGAVTGPQHF
>TRBV2|TRBJ2-7|NA|NA
TGTGCCAGCGGGCAGGGCGAGCAGTACTTC
CASGQGEQYF
>TRBV6-2/TRBV6-3|TRBJ2-1|NA|TRBD1
TGTGCCAGCAGTTTCAACCGGGACAGGGGATCAGGTGAGCAGTTCTTC
CASSFNRDRGSGEQFF
>TRBV10-3|TRBJ1-1|NA|NA
TGTGCCATCAGTGAAAGACGGGAGATGAACACTGAAGCTTTCTTT
CAISERREMNTEAFF
>TRBV7-9|TRBJ2-5|NA|TRBD1
TGTGCCAGCAGACACGACAGGGAAATTAAAGAGACCCAGTACTTC
CASRHDREIKETQYF
>TRBV3-1|TRBJ1-4|many|NA
TGTGCCAGCAGCCAAGATCGCAGGGCAACCCGTAATGAAAAACTGTTTTTT
CASSQDRRATRNEKLFF
>TRBV11-3|TRBJ1-1|few|NA
TGTGCCAGCAGCTTAGAAAGAGGGGCAGGACAGTCCAACACTGAAGCTTTCTTT
CASSLERGAGQSNTEAFF
>TRBV6-2/TRBV6-3|TRBJ2-1|many|TRBD2
TGTGCCAGCAGTCAGGCCCGGGACTACCAATACAATGAGCAGTTCTTC
CASSQARDYQYNEQFF
>TRBV12-3/TRBV12-4|TRBJ1-4|many|NA
TGTGCCAGCAGTTTTCTACATTTGGACGGACCCTCAACTAATGAAAAACTGTTTTTT
CASSFLHLDGPSTNEKLFF
>TRBV24-1|TRBJ2-3|NA|TRBD1
TGTGCCACCAGTGATTCCTACCCAGGGGGCCCAGATACGCAGTATTTT
CATSDSYPGGPDTQYF
>TRBV27|TRBJ1-2|NA|NA
TGTGCCAGCAGACCGTCCGGGTATAACTATGGCTACACCTTC
CASRPSGYNYGYTF
>TRBV9|TRBJ1-1|NA|NA
TGTGCCAGCAGCATCCTCAGGGTCGGGACTGAAGCTTTCTTT
CASSILRVGTEAFF
>TRBV27|TRBJ2-1|many|NA
TGCGCCAGCAGTGACGGGGGCTCCTACAATGAGCAGTTCTTC
CASSDGGSYNEQFF
>TRBV7-2|TRBJ2-6|many|NA
TGTGCCAGCAGCTTAGCGGGGCCTAGTATCTCTGGGGCCAACGTCCTGACTTTC
CASSLAGPSISGANVLTF
>TRBV28|TRBJ2-1|NA|TRBD2
TGTGCCAGCAGTTTATTCAGCGGGGGGCGGGGTGAGCAGTTCTTC
CASSLFSGGRGEQFF
>TRBV7-8|TRBJ2-5|many|TRBD1
TGTGCCAGCAGCTTAGTAGGGGACAGCCTGGGGGAGACCCAGTACTTC
CASSLVGDSLGETQYF
>TRBV20-1|TRBJ1-1|NA|NA
TGCAGTGCTCTGGGTTACACTGAAGCTTTCTTT
CSALGYTEAFF
>TRBV11-2|TRBJ2-7|few|NA
TGTGCCAGCAGCAACCAGGAACTGTACCCAGACTACGAGCAGTACTTC
CASSNQELYPDYEQYF
>TRBV2|TRBJ1-6|NA|NA
TGTGCCAGCAGTGAAACCTTAGGGGGGTACTCACCCCTCCACTTT
CASSETLGGYSPLHF
>TRBV10-1|TRBJ2-7|NA|NA
TGCGCCAGCAGTGAGGCGGCGGGCCCTACCTACGAGCAGTACTTC
CASSEAAGPTYEQYF
>TRBV27|TRBJ2-5|many|TRBD2
TGTGCCAGCAGTCACGGACTAGCGGGGCCCCAAGAGACCCAGTACTTC
CASSHGLAGPQETQYF
>TRBV6-6|TRBJ2-3|few|TRBD2
TGTGCCAGCAGTCCTATTACTAGCGGGGGGGCCTTCGATACGCAGTATTTT
CASSPITSGGAFDTQYF
>TRBV28|TRBJ1-1|few|TRBD1
TGTGCCAGCAGAGAGACAGGGGCGAACACTGAAGCTTTCTTT
CASRETGANTEAFF
>TRBV19|TRBJ1-1|few|NA
TGTGCCAGTTTGTACGGCACTGAAGCTTTCTTT
CASLYGTEAFF
>TRBV2|TRBJ1-4|NA|TRBD1
TGTGCCAGCAGTCGGGGTACAGGGGCCGTTAATGAAAAACTGTTTTTT
CASSRGTGAVNEKLFF
>TRBV4-1|TRBJ2-5|NA|NA
TGCGCCAGCAGCCAAGAGGATGCGGGGAAAGAGACCCAGTACTTC
CASSQEDAGKETQYF
>TRBV12-3/TRBV12-4|TRBJ2-2|many|NA
TGTGCCAGCAGCCCCCCGACCGGGGAGCTGTTTTTT
CASSPPTGELFF
>TRBV6-5|TRBJ1-6|NA|NA
TGTGCCAGCAGTTACGAGGCGGCTTATAATTCACCCCTCCACTTT
CASSYEAAYNSPLHF
>TRBV7-9|TRBJ2-1|NA|NA
TGTGCCAGCAGCCCGTCTTCGGTGCTCAATGAGCAGTTCTTC
CASSPSSVLNEQFF
>TRBV9|TRBJ2-7|once|NA
TGTGCCAGCAGCGTAGTGCAGGGTGGTCAGCAGTACTTC
CASSVVQGGQQYF
>TRBV5-6|TRBJ1-1|NA|NA
TGTGCCAGCAGCTTGGTGGGGTTCACTGAAGCTTTCTTT
CASSLVGFTEAFF
>TRBV7-8|TRBJ1-5|many|NA
TGTGCCAGCAGCCGCGAAAGGGGTACTAATCAGCCCCAGCATTTT
CASSRERGTNQPQHF
>TRBV28|TRBJ1-6|NA|NA
TGTGCCAGCAGTCCATCTACCACTAGCTCCTATAATTCACCCCTTCACTTT
CASSPSTTSSYNSPLHF
>TRBV3-1|TRBJ2-1|NA|NA
TGTGCCAGCAGCCAAGATTGGACAGCCTCCTACAATGAGCAGTTCTTC
CASSQDWTASYNEQFF
>TRBV7-6|TRBJ2-1|NA|NA
TGTGCCAGCAGCTTCAGGGCGGACAATGAGCAGTTCTTC
CASSFRADNEQFF
>TRBV4-1|TRBJ2-7|once|NA
TGCGCCAGCAGCCAAGGGCAGGGGAACTCCTACGAGCAGTACTTC
CASSQGQGNSYEQYF
>TRBV29-1|TRBJ1-3|NA|NA
TGCAGCGTTAGGGAGCCCAATGGAAACACCATATATTTT
CSVREPNGNTIYF
>TRBV6-1|TRBJ2-3|NA|NA
TGTGCCAGCAGTCCCGAGACTAGAGCAGATACGCAGTATTTT
CASSPETRADTQYF
>TRBV28|TRBJ2-7|NA|NA
TGTGCCAGCAGTTTCGGAGTTCCCGAGCAGTACTTC
CASSFGVPEQYF